What follows describes a single TCR beta chain. This sample is part of a study of T cell responses to AZD1222 COVID-19 vaccine. The wider study: Recipients boosted at about 4 weeks or about 12 weeks are pooled.

The repertoire was sequenced with immunoSEQ multiplex PCR; TCRdb's copy has only in-frame clones and lacks some. The profile shows about 100,000 clones, around 84% of them singletons. This clonotype was sampled from an adult in good health. The starting material was peripheral blood, obtained on day 0 of AZD1222 vaccination.

CDR3 bases: TGTGCCAGCAGCCTCGACAGGACTGGAAACACCATATATTTT. Amino acids: CASSLDRTGNTIYF. The chain is built from TRBV3-1 (or the pseudogene TRBV3-2) and TRBJ1-3, with D possibly matching TRBD1 (6 bases). This CDR3 region has 14 residues. Germline V gene data show CDR1 as LGHDT and CDR2 as YNNKEL (reference sequence). V lost 4 bases, J lost 2 bases, and 9 bases lay in between.